This TCR beta chain was documented in a study of blood T cells in healthy people across ages. Overall study results and limits: Naive CD4+ cell counts and diversity both ran higher in long-lived than in aged donors.

With a J-beta primer mix and a sample-barcoded 5' primer, a second PCR ran roughly 6 to 11 cycles. MiXCR, run by TCRdb on the 5' RACE reads, gives a single entry per CDR3 protein. The profile shows roughly 1,300,000 distinct CDR3 sequences, around 55% of them singletons. Germline V lookup: CDR1 DFQATT, CDR2 SNEGSKA (reference sequence). The CDR3 is 15 amino acids. V was pared by 4 bases and J by 0 bases, with 13 bases between. Details on this clonotype: As yet, its antigen is unknown.

The V and J genes are TRBV20-1 and TRBJ2-1; tentatively, D is TRBD1 or TRBD2 (5 bases each). Sequencing was performed on blood. This TCR came from a man aged 18 to 29 in good health. The CDR3 DNA is TGCAGTGCTAAGGGACGGCCTAGCTCCTACAATGAGCAGTTCTTC. This codes for CSAKGRPSSYNEQFF.